The 13 T cell receptor beta chains in this list originate from one sample, sequenced in a study of spatial heterogeneity in lung cancer. TCRdb analysed the 5' RACE reads with MiXCR anew, one entry per CDR3 protein. The sample includes around 23,000 distinct CDR3 sequences, approximately 6.5% of them seen just once. Study outcomes and limitations: Counts of expanded alpha and beta TCRs within tumors tracked the tumor nonsynonymous mutation count.

Their antigens remain unidentified. Noted time point: sample taken at primary tumor resection. This specimen was lung tumor tissue, taken at surgery. The origin of the receptors is a male donor with early-stage non-small cell lung cancer.

The table lists this clonotype with a few counts. This chain connects TRBV7-9 to TRBJ1-4; 10 bases agree with TRBD1. CDR1 and CDR2 (germline): SEHNR, FQNEAQ (reference sequence). Trimming at V came to 5 bases and at J to 6 bases, leaving 3 bases not matched to a gene. The CDR3 is made up of 14 amino acids. The CDR3 DNA follows: TGTGCCAGCAGCACCGGGACAGGGGATGAAAAACTGTTTTTT. Its protein is CASSTGTGDEKLFF.

The table lists this clonotype with many counts. The chain joins TRBV7-8 to TRBJ1-1; maybe TRBD1 (6 bases). The CDR3 spans 13 residues. The germline V and J ends were trimmed by 3 bases and 6 bases, with 11 bases remaining between them. The germline gives CDR1 SGHVS, CDR2 FQNEAQ. The chain's CDR3 is CASSLGPGAEAFF. The CDR3 nucleotides are TGTGCCAGCAGCTTGGGACCAGGGGCTGAAGCTTTCTTT. Looking up the rest from reference TRBV7-8 and TRBJ1-1 gives the full variable domain: GAGVSQSPRYKVAKRGQDVALRCDPISGHVSLFWYQQALGQGPEFLTYFQNEAQLDKSGLPSDRFFAERPEGSVSTLKIQRTQQEDSAVYLCASSLGPGAEAFFGQGTRLTVV.

This clonotype was recorded many times. The chain carries TRBV10-3 and TRBJ2-2, with D perhaps being TRBD1 or TRBD2 (5 bases each). V shed 8 bases and J shed 1 base, with 8 bases lying between them. Per germline, CDR1 ENHRY and CDR2 SYGVKD. This CDR3 region has 13 residues. CDR3 sequence (DNA): TGTGCCATCGGGACGGGGAACACCGGGGAGCTGTTTTTT. Amino acid sequence: CAIGTGNTGELFF.

At least ten counts were recorded for this clonotype. The chain joins TRBV6-6 to TRBJ2-3; D unresolved. The CDR3 has 11 amino acids. Per the germline V gene, CDR1 is MNHNY and CDR2 is SVGAGI (reference sequence). Trimming removed 5 bases at V and 2 bases at J, with 2 bases between. Here the CDR3 DNA reads TGTGCCAGCAGTGTCACAGATACGCAGTATTTT. This encodes CASSVTDTQYF.

In this sample, this clonotype turned up many times. The chain has TRBV11-2 and TRBJ2-7; D is uncertain. This CDR3 spans 11 amino acids. Trimming cost V 1 base and J 6 bases, with 4 bases left between them. Germline V gene lookup returns CDR1 SGHAT and CDR2 FQNNGV. The CDR3 region is CASSLVREQYF. DNA of the CDR3: TGTGCCAGCAGCTTAGTCCGCGAGCAGTACTTC.

This clonotype was observed many times. This sequence joins TRBV28 and TRBJ2-6, with 7 nucleotides matching TRBD1. CDR3 length: 17 residues. V was pared by 2 bases and J by 2 bases, with 6 bases of the junction left unmatched. Germline V gene lookup returns CDR1 MDHEN and CDR2 SYDVKM. CDR3 loop: CASSLPLDRAGANVLTF. CDR3 nucleotides: TGTGCCAGCAGTTTACCACTCGACAGGGCTGGGGCCAACGTCCTGACTTTC.

This clonotype was observed a few times. This chain connects TRBV3-1 to TRBJ1-5; maybe TRBD1 (5 bases). V dropped 2 bases and J dropped 7 bases, with 9 bases sitting between them. Germline values: CDR1 LGHDT, CDR2 YNNKEL (reference sequence). The CDR3 runs 13 residues. The CDR3 protein is CASSQSGFQPQHF. CDR3 coding DNA: TGTGCCAGCAGCCAATCAGGGTTCCAGCCCCAGCATTTT.

Many counts were recorded for this clonotype. The chain links TRBV4-2 to TRBJ1-2, with D maybe TRBD1 (5 bases). From germline, CDR1 is LGHNA and CDR2 YNFKEQ. The V end lost 0 bases, the J end lost 6 bases, and 20 bases lay between the germline ends. The CDR3 spans 17 residues. The CDR3 sequence is CASSQDGGIAGNDGYTF. The CDR3 nucleotides are TGTGCCAGCAGCCAAGATGGGGGTATCGCCGGGAATGATGGCTACACCTTC.

In this sample, this clonotype turned up many times. The J gene is TRBJ1-6, the V gene TRBV5-1, with D hard to call. CDR1 is SGHRS and CDR2 is YFSETQ in the germline V gene. The CDR3 is 13 amino acids. The V and J ends lost 5 bases and 8 bases respectively, with 11 bases between them. CDR3 nucleotides: TGCGCCAGCAGTGGGCTACTGGATTCACCCCTCCACTTT. It yields the protein CASSGLLDSPLHF.

This clonotype came up many times. The chain is built from TRBV7-8 and TRBJ2-3; 11 bases match TRBD2. This CDR3 contains 15 residues. V lost 4 bases and J lost 4; bases outside the gene matches: 4. Germline CDR1 is SGHVS and CDR2 is FQNEAQ. In DNA, the CDR3 is TGTGCCAGCAGCTCTAATAGCGGGGGGGCAGATACGCAGTATTTT. Amino acids: CASSSNSGGADTQYF.

This clonotype was counted at least ten times. The DNA of the CDR3 is TGTGCCAGCAGCTGGGGGCGGGCCCAGTACTTC. The encoded protein is CASSWGRAQYF. The chain combines TRBV21-1 with TRBJ2-5; TRBD1, the D gene given by the table, was not confirmed from the DNA. TRBV21-1 corresponds to a pseudogene. The length of the CDR3 is 11 residues.

This clonotype was counted at least ten times. Here the CDR3 DNA reads TGTGCCAGCAGCGCAGGGACGACCCAGTACTTC. It is translated as CASSAGTTQYF. V is TRBV5-6 and J is TRBJ2-5, with D perhaps TRBD1 or TRBD2 (5 bases each). V shed 4 bases and J shed 7 bases, with 8 bases lying between them. Germline loops: CDR1 SGHDT, CDR2 YYEEEE. This CDR3 contains 11 residues.

This clonotype was picked up a small number of times. This chain uses TRBV7-6 with TRBJ2-5, with D possibly being TRBD2 (5 bases). The length of the CDR3 is 15 residues. CDR1 is SGHVS, CDR2 FNYEAQ, per germline. Trimming took 1 base from V and 5 from J, leaving 14 bases between them. The CDR3 DNA follows: TGTGCCAGCAGCTTAGGGAGGAACCGGTTTGAGACCCAGTACTTC. Protein sequence: CASSLGRNRFETQYF.